The T cell receptor (beta chain) described here comes from a study of blood T cell repertoires in COVID-19. This CDR3 comprises 14 residues. Germline-derived CDR1 and CDR2 are SGHDT and YYEEEE. V lost 4 bases and J lost 4; bases outside the gene matches: 7. Generated by immunoSEQ multiplex PCR, the TCRdb table keeps only in-frame clones and is missing some. The table records about 260,000 clones, 75% to 90% of them present only once. The receptor was derived from a man aged 30 to 39 with active or convalescent COVID-19. The sample comprised peripheral blood. The chain recombines TRBV5-6 with TRBJ1-2, with TRBD1 matching 7 bases. In nucleotides, the CDR3 is TGTGCCAGCAGCGTCCCACAGGGGCTCTATGGCTACACCTTC. Translating it yields CASSVPQGLYGYTF.